The clone carrying this TCR beta chain was observed a few times. The source of the sample is a study of CD8+CD57+ T cells in acquired aplastic anemia. Germline lookup yields CDR1 MGHRA and CDR2 YSYEKL. The CDR3 is 13 amino acids. V was trimmed by 1 base and J by 3 bases, leaving 7 bases between them. According to the study, genomic DNA was the template for TCR beta VDJ and CDR3 profiling. TCRdb re-analysed the reads in MiXCR, keeping a single row per CDR3 protein. The sample shows some 190,000 distinct CDR3 sequences, 35% to 50% of them seen only once. This chain uses TRBV4-1 with TRBJ2-7; D ambiguous. Sequenced: sorted CD4+, CD8+, or CD8+CD57+ T cells (not recorded which) from PBMCs. This receptor was obtained from a human donor in good health. The CDR3 spells CASSQATYYEQYF. DNA of the CDR3: TGCGCCAGCAGCCAAGCGACCTACTACGAGCAGTACTTC.